The clone carrying this T cell receptor beta chain has at least ten counts. These data are taken from a study of blood T cell repertoires in COVID-19. Study-wide background: The origin of the acute and convalescent COVID-19 samples was the United States, Italy and Spain.

Repertoires were generated with immunoSEQ multiplex PCR, while TCRdb's copy carries only in-frame clones and drops some. The sample carries approximately 240,000 clones, approximately 79% recorded once. The CDR3 has 15 residues. Trimming cost V 4 bases and J 5 bases, with 14 bases left between them. Germline CDR1 SGHVS, CDR2 FNYEAQ. This receptor was taken from a woman aged 80 or over with active or convalescent COVID-19. The chain couples TRBV7-6 to TRBJ1-4; possible D gene TRBD1, 5 bases. The specimen was peripheral blood. The CDR3 region is CASSSAGSRNEKLFF. The DNA for the CDR3 is TGTGCCAGCAGCTCGGCAGGGTCGAGAAATGAAAAACTGTTTTTT. Supplemented by reference TRBV7-6 and TRBJ1-4, the full variable domain reads GAGVSQSPRYKVTKRGQDVALRCDPISGHVSLYWYRQALGQGPEFLTYFNYEAQQDKSGLPNDRFSAERPEGSISTLTIQRTEQRDSAMYRCASSSAGSRNEKLFFGSGTQLSVL.